This T cell receptor (beta chain) was documented in a study of blood T cell repertoires in COVID-19 (dated by TCRdb to about 2020). Background on the whole study: Collaborator samples came from the United States, Italy and Spain and covered acute and convalescent phases of COVID-19. Where available, HLA class I and class II types were obtained from metadata supplied by the sample provider rather than from assay-based typing. Samples came from the ongoing ImmuneRACE study (first 160 participants) plus 1,254 subjects from 6 global collaborators. The sample metadata nearly always contained a de-identified subject ID, COVID-19 status, age in years and sex. The prospective study material was composed of cDNA or gDNA derived from T cells, B-cell-depleted T cells, or PBMCs. The repertoires were made available in a free public database intended to serve as a resource for research on the immune response to SARS-CoV-2. The dataset comprised deeply sampled blood TCRbeta repertoires from subjects exposed to, actively infected with, or recovered from COVID-19. What the research found in general, with its limitations: Clinical and demographic metadata were provided uncurated, with the amount varying by source and participant.

Concerning this clone itself: The specificity of this receptor is unknown. Base qualities are missing; no much larger clone stands one base away.

The immunoSEQ Assay, a bias-controlled multiplex PCR, was used to amplify TCRbeta CDR3 regions from genomic DNA. From the authors' description of their analysis: The number of nucleated cells in each sample was estimated from the amplification of reference gene primers within the assay. Sequence reads were collapsed and filtered to measure the absolute abundance of every unique TCRbeta CDR3 rearrangement. For each sample, productive Simpson clonality was calculated as the square root of Simpson's diversity index over productive rearrangements. As stored in TCRdb, this immuneACCESS dataset retains in-frame rearrangements with V and J assigned. A fraction of the clones does not appear; measured against another copy, unresolved V genes explain less than half of the discrepancy, and the remainder lacks a known reason. V and J calls plus clone size are reproduced from that table; the DNA served to infer D and trimming. The sample table shows 90,000 to 120,000 clones, and about two thirds are seen once. The ten largest clones add up to about 2% of the sample.

The CDR3 numbers 15 residues from cysteine through phenylalanine. The retained sequence is limited to the CDR3, 45 bases, with the frame set at the first base. V lost 7 bases and J lost 1 base; the stretch between them is 16 bases long. CDR1 is given as SEHNR and CDR2 as FQNEAQ, both from the germline V gene (reference sequence). The collaborating institutions used their own protocols to collect whole blood in K2EDTA tubes. For TCRbeta analysis, collaborator samples were shipped as frozen whole blood, as isolated PBMCs, or as DNA extracted from either sample type. Sequenced input: peripheral blood. The sequence was obtained from a woman in her 40s with acute or convalescent COVID-19. Recombination connected TRBV7-9 to TRBJ2-5; no D segment can be confidently identified. The CDR3 protein sequence reads: CASTPRSTGQETQYF. The nucleotides are TGTGCCAGCACCCCCCGATCGACGGGCCAAGAGACCCAGTACTTC.